This TCR beta chain came from a study of cytomegalovirus exposure and HLA in healthy donors. Trimming shortened V by 4 bases and J by 4 bases, and 14 bases separated the two germline ends. The germline CDR1 and CDR2 sequences are SGHRS and YFSETQ. The CDR3 sequence is 15 residues long. PCR primers comprised 60 Vbeta and 13 Jbeta primers. TCRdb's copy holds only in-frame clones and misses some; the assay was immunoSEQ multiplex PCR. Found here are 180,000 or so clones, 80% to 90% of them singletons; the top ten hold 7.5% to 10%. This cohort consisted of healthy bone marrow donors. This TCR was sampled from a man aged 18 to 29 in good health and CMV-seropositive. The chain recombines TRBV5-1 with TRBJ2-2, with a possible D match to TRBD1 (6 bases). Sequenced input: PBMCs. CDR3 residues: CASSLLQGITGELFF. The DNA for the CDR3 is TGCGCCAGCAGCCTCCTACAGGGCATCACCGGGGAGCTGTTTTTT.